This entry describes one T cell receptor (beta chain). The antigen is undetermined. TCRdb called the 5' RACE reads again in MiXCR, with one record for every CDR3 protein. The data contain hundreds of thousands of distinct CDR3 sequences, around 21% of them singletons. The data originate from a study of T-cell memory formation after mild COVID-19. General study points: The main location of contracting CD4+ clones was CM and EM, and that of contracting CD8+ clones was EMRA.

Sequenced material: PBMCs or a T cell subset sorted from them (not recorded which). The sequence was collected from an adult woman who had mild COVID-19 (a few samples of this study predate the infection). Cell type and time point are not known.

CDR3 coding DNA: TGTGCCAGCAGCCCTAGCGGGGCGGAGTTAACCCAGTACTTC. Its protein product is CASSPSGAELTQYF. This sequence joins TRBV5-4 and TRBJ2-5; 9 bases agree with TRBD2. V trimming: 4 bases; J trimming: 8 bases; junction bases outside the gene matches: 9. This CDR3 spans 14 amino acids. The germline gives CDR1 SGHNT, CDR2 YYREEE (reference sequence).